Listed here are 23 T cell receptor beta chains from one sample, sequenced in a study of T cell changes during pregnancy in multiple sclerosis. The repertoire was sequenced with immunoSEQ multiplex PCR; TCRdb's copy has only in-frame clones and lacks some. The sample consists of 100,000 or so clones, 80% to 95% of them appearing once. The material was peripheral blood, obtained after pregnancy. The source of these receptors is a female donor with multiple sclerosis, enrolled in a pregnancy study.

The genes are TRBV18 and TRBJ2-2; possibly TRBD1 for D (6 bases). There are 17 residues in the CDR3. The germline V gene has CDR1 KGHSH and CDR2 LQKENI. Trimming took 4 bases from V and 4 from J, leaving 19 bases between them. The CDR3 region is CASSLSPEQGPTGELFF. DNA for the CDR3: TGTGCCAGCTCACTATCCCCGGAACAGGGTCCCACCGGGGAGCTGTTTTTT.

This chain joins TRBV28 and TRBJ2-1; the match to TRBD1 covers 11 bases. The CDR3 covers 14 residues. Germline values: CDR1 MDHEN, CDR2 SYDVKM. Trimming cost V 6 bases and J 12 bases; bases outside gene matches: 10. As DNA, the CDR3 is TGTGCCAGCAGGGGGATGGACAGGGGGCGGGGGCAGTTCTTC. It translates to CASRGMDRGRGQFF.

The rearrangement joins TRBV27 to TRBJ2-7; 16 nucleotides align to TRBD2. The J segment lost 3 bases and the V segment lost 6 bases, leaving 8 bases of the junction unmatched. CDR1 MNHEY and CDR2 SMNVEV come from the germline V gene (reference sequence). The CDR3 is 17 residues long. The CDR3 DNA is TGTGCCAGCAGCCCGTCGGGACTAGCGGGAGGGGGCTACGAGCAGTACTTC. Residues: CASSPSGLAGGGYEQYF.

The rearrangement joins TRBV6-6 to TRBJ1-2; D gene uncertain. V was clipped by 2 bases and J by 3 bases, with 7 bases between them. The germline CDR1 and CDR2 sequences are MNHNY and SVGAGI (reference sequence). The CDR3 has 13 amino acids. CDR3 loop: CASSYLEDYGYTF. CDR3 DNA: TGTGCCAGCAGTTACCTTGAGGACTATGGCTACACCTTC.

The chain has TRBV5-1 and TRBJ1-1; unclear D gene. Per the germline V gene, CDR1 is SGHRS and CDR2 is YFSETQ. Trimming stripped 0 bases from V and 4 bases from J, with 13 bases between. The CDR3 extends over 15 amino acids. The chain's CDR3 is CASSLVLGGRTEAFF. The CDR3 DNA sequence: TGCGCCAGCAGCTTGGTTTTAGGAGGGCGCACTGAAGCTTTCTTT.

This rearrangement joins TRBV30 to TRBJ1-1; D might be TRBD1 (6 bases). The CDR3 has 16 amino acids. V gave up 3 bases and J gave up 3 bases, with 20 bases separating them. Germline lookup yields CDR1 GTSNPN and CDR2 SVGIG (reference sequence). The CDR3 DNA follows: TGTGCCTGGAGCTACGGCCCCAGGGGCGGGTACACTGAAGCTTTCTTT. As protein: CAWSYGPRGGYTEAFF.

The V gene is TRBV5-1, the J gene TRBJ2-7, with TRBD2 identical over 10 bases. In germline, CDR1 is SGHRS, CDR2 YFSETQ. CDR3 length equals 19 residues. V shed 3 bases and J 7 bases; nucleotides not matched to a gene: 22. The CDR3 DNA follows: TGCGCCAGCAGCTCCCTCTCGGGGGGGGGCCTAGCGGGAGATAAAGAGCAGTACTTC. This sequence encodes CASSSLSGGGLAGDKEQYF.

The CDR3 DNA is TGCGCCAGCAGCCTCGACGATTCGGACTACTACGAGCAGTACTTC. Protein sequence: CASSLDDSDYYEQYF. The chain links TRBV4-1 to TRBJ2-7, with D possibly TRBD2 on 6 matching bases. The V end was cut by 4 bases, the J end by 3 bases, with 16 bases between. The CDR3 sequence is 15 residues long. Germline V lookup: CDR1 MGHRA, CDR2 YSYEKL.

This chain connects TRBV9 to TRBJ1-2, with TRBD1 as a possible D gene (6 bases). From germline, CDR1 is SGDLS and CDR2 YYNGEE. The CDR3 spans 16 residues. The V end was cut by 3 bases, the J end by 4 bases, with 19 bases between. The CDR3 bases are TGTGCCAGCAGCGCCTCGACAGGCCCCGGGGTCTATGGCTACACCTTC. Its protein is CASSASTGPGVYGYTF. The full variable domain, rest sourced from reference TRBV9 and TRBJ1-2, is DSGVTQTPKHLITATGQRVTLRCSPRSGDLSVYWYQQSLDQGLQFLIQYYNGEERAKGNILERFSAQQFPDLHSELNLSSLELGDSALYFCASSASTGPGVYGYTFGSGTRLTVV.

The chain carries TRBV7-9 and TRBJ1-1, with D possibly matching TRBD1 (5 bases). Germline CDR1 and CDR2: SEHNR and FQNEAQ (reference sequence). The V and J ends lost 5 bases and 3 bases respectively, with 13 bases between them. This CDR3 has 14 amino acids. For the CDR3, the DNA is TGTGCCAGCAGCCCGACCGACAGCCACACTGAAGCTTTCTTT. Its protein product is CASSPTDSHTEAFF.

The rearrangement uses TRBV11-2 and TRBJ2-7; D gene uncertain. Germline values: CDR1 SGHAT, CDR2 FQNNGV. V lost 4 bases, J lost 4 bases, and 11 bases lay in between. The CDR3 is 13 amino acids. The CDR3 DNA sequence: TGTGCCAGCAGCTCCCGCACACTATACGAGCAGTACTTC. This gives the protein CASSSRTLYEQYF. The full variable domain, with the rest looked up from reference TRBV11-2 and TRBJ2-7, is EAGVAQSPRYKIIEKRQSVAFWCNPISGHATLYWYQQILGQGPKLLIQFQNNGVVDDSQLPKDRFSAERLKGVDSTLKIQPAKLEDSAVYLCASSSRTLYEQYFGPGTRLTVT.

The chain couples TRBV5-5 to TRBJ2-7, with no clear D. From germline, CDR1 is SGHKS and CDR2 YYEKEE (reference sequence). There are 14 residues in the CDR3. The germline V and J ends were trimmed by 4 bases and 5 bases, with 16 bases remaining between them. CDR3 amino acids: CASSPASGWDEQYF. The CDR3 coding sequence is TGTGCCAGCAGCCCAGCTAGTGGGTGGGACGAGCAGTACTTC. Drawing the rest from reference TRBV5-5 and TRBJ2-7, the complete variable domain is DAGVTQSPTHLIKTRGQQVTLRCSPISGHKSVSWYQQVLGQGPQFIFQYYEKEERGRGNFPDRFSARQFPNYSSELNVNALLLGDSALYLCASSPASGWDEQYFGPGTRLTVT.

The CDR3 nucleotides are TGCGCCAGCAGCCCGGGACAGTTACCTTACGAGCAGTACTTC. Its protein product is CASSPGQLPYEQYF. The chain carries TRBV5-1 and TRBJ2-7, with TRBD1 matching over 7 bases. CDR3 size: 14 residues. V shed 4 bases, J shed 4 bases, and the junction held 8 bases outside the gene matches. The germline gives CDR1 SGHRS, CDR2 YFSETQ.

The chain uses TRBV5-4 and TRBJ2-7, with D tentatively TRBD2 (6 bases). The CDR3 runs 14 residues. CDR1 is SGHNT and CDR2 is YYREEE in the germline V gene (reference sequence). Trimming pared 3 bases from V and 4 bases from J, leaving 14 bases between. This CDR3 is CASSSLDGSYEQYF. The CDR3 nucleotides are TGTGCCAGCAGCTCGCTGGACGGGAGTTACGAGCAGTACTTC.

This sequence joins TRBV30 and TRBJ1-3; D uncertain. The CDR3 runs to 13 residues. V lost 0 bases and J lost 3, with 6 bases in between. CDR1 and CDR2 from the germline V gene are GTSNPN and SVGIG (reference sequence). The CDR3 DNA reads as TGTGCCTGGAGTGTCCGGGATGGAAACACCATATATTTT. Translated, it gives CAWSVRDGNTIYF.

This chain connects TRBV5-1 to TRBJ2-5; maybe TRBD2 (5 bases). Trimming cost V 4 bases and J 0 bases, with 10 bases left between them. The CDR3 length is 14 residues. Germline-derived CDR1 and CDR2 are SGHRS and YFSETQ. The CDR3 reads CASSDYPYQETQYF. CDR3 sequence (DNA): TGCGCCAGCAGCGACTACCCGTACCAAGAGACCCAGTACTTC.

The chain recombines TRBV9 with TRBJ2-1; the D gene is possibly TRBD2 (5 bases). Per germline, CDR1 SGDLS and CDR2 YYNGEE. The CDR3 has 13 amino acids. V dropped 7 bases and J dropped 4 bases, with 12 bases sitting between them. CDR3 in amino acids: CASGSPIYNEQFF. As DNA, the CDR3 is TGTGCCAGCGGGAGTCCTATTTACAATGAGCAGTTCTTC. The full variable domain, rest sourced from reference TRBV9 and TRBJ2-1, is DSGVTQTPKHLITATGQRVTLRCSPRSGDLSVYWYQQSLDQGLQFLIQYYNGEERAKGNILERFSAQQFPDLHSELNLSSLELGDSALYFCASGSPIYNEQFFGPGTRLTVL.

The chain combines TRBV4-2 with TRBJ2-7; TRBD2 might be the D (6 bases). The CDR3 is 14 residues long. The germline gives CDR1 LGHNA, CDR2 YNFKEQ. Trimming left V 2 bases short and J 6 bases short, with 14 bases between. CDR3 bases: TGTGCCAGCAGCCAAATGGAGACTAGATCCGAGCAGTACTTC. As protein: CASSQMETRSEQYF.

The chain couples TRBV6-4 to TRBJ2-3; perhaps TRBD2 as D (5 bases). Germline CDR1 is MRHNA and CDR2 is SNTAGT. This CDR3 spans 14 amino acids. V was trimmed by 0 bases and J by 1 base, leaving 5 bases between them. CDR3 nucleotides: TGTGCCAGCAGTGACTCGGGAGGCACAGATACGCAGTATTTT. Protein sequence: CASSDSGGTDTQYF.

The chain joins TRBV27 to TRBJ1-5; possible D gene TRBD1, 5 bases. Per the germline V gene, CDR1 is MNHEY and CDR2 is SMNVEV (reference sequence). V was clipped by 1 base and J by 8 bases, with 12 bases between them. The CDR3 has 14 amino acids. This CDR3 reads CASSLWGPAEPQHF. As DNA, the CDR3 is TGTGCCAGCAGTTTATGGGGCCCAGCCGAGCCCCAGCATTTT.

CDR3 sequence: CASSRGTTTDTQYF. CDR3 bases: TGTGCCAGCAGCCGTGGGACTACCACAGATACGCAGTATTTT. This chain links TRBV7-8 with TRBJ2-3; 7 nucleotides line up with TRBD2. V gave up 5 bases and J gave up 2 bases; unmatched junction bases: 4. CDR1 is SGHVS, CDR2 FQNEAQ, per germline. The CDR3 covers 14 residues.

The rearrangement links TRBV27 to TRBJ2-1; 9 positions agree with TRBD2. This CDR3 region has 12 residues. V dropped 10 bases and J dropped 16; count of bases not matched to a gene: 14. The germline gives CDR1 MNHEY, CDR2 SMNVEV (reference sequence). As DNA, the CDR3 is TGTGCCACCTCACTCCATAGCGGGAGAATTTTCTTC. Protein product: CATSLHSGRIFF.

The CDR3 protein is CASSWGPGGFNQPQHF. The CDR3 DNA reads TGCGCCAGCAGCTGGGGGCCAGGGGGGTTCAATCAGCCCCAGCATTTT. The rearrangement uses TRBV5-1 and TRBJ1-5, with TRBD1 matching 7 bases. The CDR3 is 16 amino acids. The J segment lost 3 bases and the V segment lost 3 bases, leaving 9 bases of the junction unmatched. Per the germline V gene, CDR1 is SGHRS and CDR2 is YFSETQ. The variable domain in full, completed from reference TRBV5-1 and TRBJ1-5, reads KAGVTQTPRYLIKTRGQQVTLSCSPISGHRSVSWYQQTPGQGLQFLFEYFSETQRNKGNFPGRFSGRQFSNSRSEMNVSTLELGDSALYLCASSWGPGGFNQPQHFGDGTRLSIL.